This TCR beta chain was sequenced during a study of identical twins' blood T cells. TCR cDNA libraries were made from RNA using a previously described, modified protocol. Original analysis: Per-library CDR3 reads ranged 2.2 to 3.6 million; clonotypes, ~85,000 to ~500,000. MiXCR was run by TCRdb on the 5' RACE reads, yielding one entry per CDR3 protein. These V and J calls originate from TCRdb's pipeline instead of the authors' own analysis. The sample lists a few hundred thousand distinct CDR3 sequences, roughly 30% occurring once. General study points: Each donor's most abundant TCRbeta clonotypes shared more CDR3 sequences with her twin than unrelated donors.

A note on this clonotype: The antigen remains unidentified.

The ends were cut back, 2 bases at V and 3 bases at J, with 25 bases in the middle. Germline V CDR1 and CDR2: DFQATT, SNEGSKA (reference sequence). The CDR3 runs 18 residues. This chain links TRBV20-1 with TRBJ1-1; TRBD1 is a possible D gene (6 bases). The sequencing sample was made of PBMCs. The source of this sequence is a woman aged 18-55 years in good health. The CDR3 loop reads CSARKGGRGAPTYTEAFF. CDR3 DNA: TGCAGTGCTAGAAAAGGGGGGCGGGGGGCCCCTACGTACACTGAAGCTTTCTTT.